A single T cell receptor beta chain is shown here with its context. This sample is part of a study of technical replicates of blood from a handful of donors. Repertoires were generated with immunoSEQ multiplex PCR, while TCRdb's copy carries only in-frame clones and drops some. In the table there are around 73,000 clones, roughly nine tenths of which are singletons. Germline V gene lookup returns CDR1 WNHNN and CDR2 SYGVQD (reference sequence). The CDR3 runs to 13 residues. The V gene lost 6 bases and the J gene lost 1 base, with 10 bases spanning the gap. Source material: PBMCs. The TCR sequence derives from a human donor in good health. Some clones in this sample may be carry-over from other donors' samples. V usage is TRBV10-1 and J usage is TRBJ2-7; TRBD1 is a possible D gene (5 bases). The CDR3 DNA follows: TGCGCCAGCAGAGGACACGGGTCCTACGAGCAGTACTTC. It encodes CASRGHGSYEQYF.